Shown below are 14 T cell receptor beta chains from a single sample sequenced in a study of T cells in Graves' hyperthyroidism and ophthalmopathy. RNA transcripts yielded amplified TCR beta CDR3 regions. The TCR CDR3 was amplified in a first-round RT-PCR using the HTBI primer set. TCRdb redid the calling of the multiplex PCR reads with MiXCR, one entry per CDR3 protein. The table has a few hundred thousand distinct CDR3 sequences, 14% seen once; the top ten hold approximately 15%. Specimen: blood. All receptors come from a woman between 35 and 50 years old with Graves' hyperthyroidism.

This clonotype was seen many times. V is TRBV4-1 and J is TRBJ2-7; 11 bases are shared with TRBD2. The J segment lost 4 bases and the V segment lost 0 bases, leaving 5 bases of the junction unmatched. Germline V gives CDR1 MGHRA, CDR2 YSYEKL. This CDR3 has 16 amino acids. The CDR3 DNA reads TGCGCCAGCAGCCAAGAGGCTAGCGGGAGGTTTTACGAGCAGTACTTC. It translates to CASSQEASGRFYEQYF.

This clonotype has a count of ten or more. This chain joins TRBV12-3 or TRBV12-4 and TRBJ1-2; D is possibly TRBD1 (6 bases). The CDR3 is 13 amino acids. V was cut by 9 bases and J by 5 bases, with 16 bases left in between. The CDR3 region is CASSGDVMYGYTF. In nucleotides, the CDR3 is TGTGCCAGTTCAGGGGACGTTATGTATGGCTACACCTTC.

This clonotype was counted many times. The chain carries TRBV6-1 and TRBJ1-1; TRBD1 agrees at 10 bases. This CDR3 is 15 amino acids long. Germline CDR1 reads MNHNS; CDR2 reads SASEGT. The V segment lost 6 bases and the J segment 5 bases; nucleotides outside the gene matches: 9. CDR3 nucleotide sequence: TGTGCCAGCAGGAGACCCTCGGGACAGGGGACTGAAGCTTTCTTT. It encodes CASRRPSGQGTEAFF.

A few counts support this clonotype. This chain links TRBV7-6 with TRBJ2-2; D may match TRBD1 or TRBD2 (6 bases each). CDR3 length equals 17 residues. Germline CDR1 and CDR2: SGHVS and FNYEAQ. Between the trimmed V and J ends, which lost 2 bases and 7 bases, there was a span of 20 bases. The CDR3 DNA follows: TGTGCCAGCAGCTTACTGACCACAGGAGGGACAATCGGGGAGCTGTTTTTT. This gives the protein CASSLLTTGGTIGELFF.

This clonotype was picked up many times. The chain employs TRBV10-3 and TRBJ1-1, with D possibly matching TRBD1 (5 bases). Germline V gives CDR1 ENHRY, CDR2 SYGVKD. V was clipped by 6 bases and J by 0 bases, with 11 bases between them. CDR3 length equals 14 residues. This CDR3 is CAIRRTDMNTEAFF. The CDR3 DNA reads as TGTGCCATCAGGCGGACGGACATGAACACTGAAGCTTTCTTT.

V and J are TRBV6-2 or TRBV6-3 and TRBJ1-2; 8 nucleotides line up with TRBD1. Germline assignment: CDR1 MNHEY and CDR2 SVGEGT. This CDR3 contains 12 residues. Unmatched junction bases numbered 9, after V lost 10 bases and J lost 8 bases. In DNA form, the CDR3 reads TGTGCCACCAGGCAGGGGGCGAGCGGCTACACCTTC. It codes for CATRQGASGYTF.

This clonotype occurred many times. The chain has TRBV28 and TRBJ2-7; 9 bases agree with TRBD1. V lost 2 bases, J lost 6 bases, and 5 bases stayed unmatched. The CDR3 covers 14 residues. CDR1 MDHEN and CDR2 SYDVKM come from the germline V gene. The CDR3 DNA follows: TGTGCCAGCAGTTTAACCGGGACAGGGTTCGAGCAGTACTTC. This translates into CASSLTGTGFEQYF.

The CDR3 DNA follows: TGCGCCAGCAGCCAAGAACAAGGACTTTACTCCTACAATGAGCAGTTCTTC. Translated: CASSQEQGLYSYNEQFF. The genes are TRBV4-3 and TRBJ2-1; tentative D call: TRBD2 (5 bases). The CDR3 spans 17 residues. Germline assignment: CDR1 LGHNA and CDR2 YSLEER. V was trimmed by 0 bases and J by 0 bases, leaving 12 bases between them.

This clonotype occurred a few times. The V and J genes are TRBV28 and TRBJ2-3, with D perhaps TRBD1 (5 bases). Germline CDR1 MDHEN, CDR2 SYDVKM. V lost 3 bases to trimming and J lost 7 bases, with 11 bases between them. There are 13 residues in the CDR3. Here the CDR3 DNA reads TGTGCCAGCAGTTTGCAGGGAAGGAATACGCAGTATTTT. It encodes CASSLQGRNTQYF.

V gene TRBV20-1 combines with J gene TRBJ2-7; TRBD2 aligns across 7 bases. Looked up from germline, CDR1 is DFQATT and CDR2 is SNEGSKA (reference sequence). Unmatched junction bases numbered 12, after V lost 6 bases and J lost 4 bases. The CDR3 length is 14 residues. For the CDR3, the DNA is TGCAGTGCCCGTCCGCTAGCGGCAGATTACGAGCAGTACTTC. The encoded protein is CSARPLAADYEQYF.

This clonotype was detected many times. For the CDR3, the DNA is TGCGCCAGCAGCTTGACGACAGGGAACAATGAGCAGTTCTTC. Its translation is CASSLTTGNNEQFF. The V and J genes are TRBV5-1 and TRBJ2-1, with 7 bases aligning to TRBD1. Germline V CDR1 and CDR2: SGHRS, YFSETQ. The CDR3 extends over 14 amino acids. Trimming took 1 base from V and 5 from J; bases not matched to a gene: 3.

This clonotype appeared many times. The genes are TRBV27 and TRBJ2-7; tentative D call: TRBD1 (6 bases). Germline CDR1 is MNHEY and CDR2 is SMNVEV (reference sequence). V lost 8 bases and J lost 2, with 13 bases in between. This CDR3 has 13 amino acids. CDR3 coding DNA: TGTGCCAGCTGGGGCAGGGGAACCTACGAGCAGTACTTC. This codes for CASWGRGTYEQYF.

This clonotype was observed at least ten times. This chain joins TRBV20-1 and TRBJ2-1; perhaps TRBD2 as D (6 bases). CDR1 and CDR2 (germline): DFQATT, SNEGSKA (reference sequence). CDR3 size: 14 residues. The ends were cut back, 2 bases at V and 4 bases at J, with 12 bases in the middle. The CDR3 nucleotides are TGCAGTGCTAGATCATGGAGGGATTACAATGAGCAGTTCTTC. Translated, it gives CSARSWRDYNEQFF.

This CDR3 reads CASRQAGTNNEQFF. CDR3 bases: TGCGCCAGCAGGCAAGCGGGAACGAACAATGAGCAGTTCTTC. V is TRBV10-2 and J is TRBJ2-1, with TRBD2 identical over 7 bases. V trimming: 6 bases; J trimming: 5 bases; junction bases outside the gene matches: 7. CDR1 is WSHSY, CDR2 SAAADI, per germline. The CDR3 is 14 amino acids.